Below, 26 T cell receptor beta chains from the same sample are listed, as sequenced in a study of cytomegalovirus exposure and HLA in healthy donors. This PCR relied on a set of 60 Vbeta primers and 13 Jbeta primers. The table came from immunoSEQ multiplex PCR; TCRdb's copy has only in-frame clones and leaves some out. This sample carries more than 95,000 clones, more than 60% of them seen once, and the ten largest clones take around 5.3%. Sequenced input: PBMCs. The receptor set was obtained from a male donor in good health and CMV-seronegative.

This clone appeared once. The chain links TRBV6-1 to TRBJ2-3, with a weak D call TRBD1 (6 bases). Per the germline V gene, CDR1 is MNHNS and CDR2 is SASEGT. V was pared by 7 bases and J by 1 base, with 15 bases between. The CDR3 has 15 amino acids. The CDR3 is CASIPGVGGTDTQYF. CDR3 coding DNA: TGTGCCAGCATCCCAGGGGTGGGGGGCACAGATACGCAGTATTTT.

The chain employs TRBV7-3 and TRBJ2-1, with a tentative D call TRBD2 (6 bases). This CDR3 has 12 residues. V lost 5 bases and J 6 bases, leaving 8 bases between the germline ends. The germline CDR1 and CDR2 sequences are SGHTA and FQGTGA. DNA for the CDR3: TGTGCCAGCAGCCTTAGCGGCAATGAGCAGTTCTTC. It is translated as CASSLSGNEQFF. The entire variable domain, with the rest obtained from reference TRBV7-3 and TRBJ2-1, is as follows: GAGVSQTPSNKVTEKGKYVELRCDPISGHTALYWYRQSLGQGPEFLIYFQGTGAADDSGLPNDRFFAVRPEGSVSTLKIQRTERGDSAVYLCASSLSGNEQFFGPGTRLTVL.

The rearrangement links TRBV28 to TRBJ1-1; D is undetermined. CDR3 length: 11 residues. The germline gives CDR1 MDHEN, CDR2 SYDVKM. Deletions cut 9 bases from V and 1 base from J, with 6 bases between. CDR3 in amino acids: CASKWNTEAFF. In DNA, the CDR3 is TGTGCCAGTAAATGGAACACTGAAGCTTTCTTT.

This clone was seen repeatedly, ten times or more. The gene calls are TRBV14 and TRBJ2-7; 12 bases agree with TRBD1. This CDR3 comprises 19 residues. Germline V gene data show CDR1 as SGHDN and CDR2 as FVKESK. V trimming: 0 bases; J trimming: 2 bases; junction bases outside the gene matches: 11. DNA of the CDR3: TGTGCCAGCAGCCAAGAGTATCAATGGGGACAGGGGGCGACCTACGAGCAGTACTTC. This gives the protein CASSQEYQWGQGATYEQYF.

The DNA of the CDR3 is TGTGCCAGTAGTAGCACGAGGGGGCGCGGGGGCAATCAGCCCCAGCATTTT. This gives the protein CASSSTRGRGGNQPQHF. This chain joins TRBV19 and TRBJ1-5, with 7 bases aligning to TRBD1. The CDR3 covers 17 residues. CDR1 is LNHDA, CDR2 SQIVND, per germline (reference sequence). The V and J ends lost 4 bases and 2 bases, in that order; junction bases with no gene match: 11. The full variable domain, in which reference TRBV19 and TRBJ1-5 provide the parts outside the CDR3, is DGGITQSPKYLFRKEGQNVTLSCEQNLNHDAMYWYRQDPGQGLRLIYYSQIVNDFQKGDIAEGYSVSREKKESFPLTVTSAQKNPTAFYLCASSSTRGRGGNQPQHFGDGTRLSIL.

CDR3 bases: TGTGCCAGCAGCTTGGCCGGGGGGCCCAATTATGGCTACACCTTC. Residues: CASSLAGGPNYGYTF. The chain uses TRBV5-5 and TRBJ1-2, with D perhaps TRBD1 (6 bases). Deletions cut 0 bases from V and 5 bases from J, with 14 bases between. This CDR3 contains 15 residues. Germline CDR1 is SGHKS and CDR2 is YYEKEE (reference sequence).

The J gene is TRBJ2-7, the V gene TRBV11-3; weak D call: TRBD2 (5 bases). With 0 bases removed from V and 5 bases from J, the gap between germline ends came to 17 bases. CDR1 and CDR2 (germline): SGHNT, YENEEA. The CDR3 length is 16 residues. The DNA for the CDR3 is TGTGCCAGCAGCTTAGATGTCGCCGGGGTTGGCCACGAGCAGTACTTC. Protein sequence: CASSLDVAGVGHEQYF.

This clone was detected a few times. J is TRBJ2-7 and V is TRBV6-6; D gene ambiguous. The CDR3 is made up of 14 amino acids. Trimming removed 1 base at V and 0 bases at J, with 7 bases between. Germline V gene lookup returns CDR1 MNHNY and CDR2 SVGAGI (reference sequence). CDR3 amino acids: CASSYWAGSYEQYF. The CDR3 DNA reads as TGTGCCAGCAGTTACTGGGCCGGCTCCTACGAGCAGTACTTC.

The chain has TRBV6-4 and TRBJ2-1; 9 nucleotides match TRBD1. V was clipped by 1 base and J by 10 bases; unmatched bases: 5. The germline V gene encodes CDR1 MRHNA and CDR2 SNTAGT. The CDR3 spans 14 residues. The CDR3 reads CASSDFTGGREQFF. DNA for the CDR3: TGTGCCAGCAGTGACTTTACAGGGGGCAGAGAGCAGTTCTTC.

This chain links TRBV9 with TRBJ2-1; weak D call: TRBD1 (9 bases). Per germline, CDR1 SGDLS and CDR2 YYNGEE. CDR3 length equals 19 residues. Trimming shortened V by 4 bases and J by 6 bases, and 29 bases separated the two germline ends. The CDR3 here is CASSPRVTGGGLAGNEQFF. The CDR3, as DNA: TGTGCCAGCAGCCCCAGGGTGACAGGGGGTGGCCTAGCGGGCAATGAGCAGTTCTTC.

The chain recombines TRBV10-1 with TRBJ2-5, with a possible D match to TRBD2 (6 bases). This CDR3 spans 17 amino acids. The V gene lost 3 bases and the J gene lost 1 base, with 18 bases spanning the gap. In germline, CDR1 is WNHNN, CDR2 SYGVQD (reference sequence). This chain's CDR3 is CASSDGLWGRTQETQYF. CDR3 DNA: TGCGCCAGCAGTGATGGCCTTTGGGGGAGGACCCAAGAGACCCAGTACTTC.

The chain employs TRBV29-1 and TRBJ2-2; no reliable D call. The CDR3 length is 13 residues. V dropped 4 bases and J dropped 4 bases, with 10 bases sitting between them. Germline CDR1 reads SQVTM; CDR2 reads ANQGSEA. The CDR3, as DNA: TGCAGCGTTGCTGGCGGAACCACCGGGGAGCTGTTTTTT. Encoded protein: CSVAGGTTGELFF.

The CDR3 region has the DNA TGTGCCAGCAGTCACCGGGACTACGAGCAGTACTTC. This sequence encodes CASSHRDYEQYF. The rearrangement joins TRBV6-6 to TRBJ2-7, with D perhaps TRBD2 (5 bases). CDR3 length: 12 residues. V lost 5 bases to trimming and J lost 3 bases, with 8 bases between them. Germline V gene data show CDR1 as MNHNY and CDR2 as SVGAGI (reference sequence).

The V gene is TRBV7-8, the J gene TRBJ2-5; 7 nucleotides match TRBD1. The DNA end is a closer match to TRBJ2-7, so the J assignment may be wrong. Germline loops: CDR1 SGHVS, CDR2 FQNEAQ. This CDR3 is built from 13 residues. CDR3 in DNA: TGTGCCAGCAGCCCAAGGACAGGTTACGAGCAGTACTTC. It codes for CASSPRTGYEQYF.

The chain couples TRBV6-5 to TRBJ1-5; D is perhaps TRBD1 (5 bases). CDR1 is MNHEY, CDR2 SVGAGI, per germline. Deletions cut 0 bases from V and 7 bases from J, with 13 bases between. The CDR3 runs 15 residues. CDR3 amino acids: CASSYSISGSQPQHF. As DNA, the CDR3 is TGTGCCAGCAGTTACTCGATCTCAGGGTCCCAGCCCCAGCATTTT.

The CDR3: CSVVVAGRVNEQFF. The DNA of the CDR3 is TGCAGCGTTGTAGTTGCGGGCCGGGTCAATGAGCAGTTCTTC. The chain is built from TRBV29-1 and TRBJ2-1, with D maybe TRBD2 (5 bases). V dropped 4 bases and J dropped 6 bases, with 16 bases sitting between them. From germline, CDR1 is SQVTM and CDR2 ANQGSEA. This CDR3 is built from 14 residues.

The chain couples TRBV7-2 to TRBJ2-7; 8 bases fit TRBD1. Germline CDR1 is SGHTA and CDR2 is FQGNSA. V trimming: 5 bases; J trimming: 3 bases; junction bases outside the gene matches: 9. There are 15 residues in the CDR3. The CDR3 loop reads CASSPQGQGFYEQYF. The CDR3 region has the DNA TGTGCCAGCAGCCCCCAAGGACAGGGTTTCTACGAGCAGTACTTC.

V is TRBV9 and J is TRBJ2-1; perhaps TRBD2 as D (6 bases). From germline, CDR1 is SGDLS and CDR2 YYNGEE. The length of the CDR3 is 14 residues. V lost 3 bases and J lost 7, with 14 bases in between. The CDR3 sequence: CASSDLGGRNEQFF. DNA of the CDR3: TGTGCCAGCAGCGACCTTGGAGGGAGGAATGAGCAGTTCTTC.

This chain joins TRBV19 and TRBJ2-2; tentatively, D is TRBD1 (5 bases). The V gene lost 6 bases and the J gene lost 1 base, with 12 bases spanning the gap. The CDR3 runs 15 residues. The germline gives CDR1 LNHDA, CDR2 SQIVND (reference sequence). The CDR3 DNA is TGTGCCAGTAGGGTGGGCAGGGTGAACACCGGGGAGCTGTTTTTT. It encodes CASRVGRVNTGELFF.

This clone showed up just a few times. The chain recombines TRBV15 with TRBJ2-3, with D maybe TRBD1 (5 bases). Trimming removed 3 bases from V and 2 bases from J, with 9 bases in between. This CDR3 region has 14 residues. Germline lookup yields CDR1 LNHNV and CDR2 YYDKDF (reference sequence). CDR3 bases: TGTGCCACCAGCAGGGGCAGGGTCACAGATACGCAGTATTTT. It is translated as CATSRGRVTDTQYF.

The sample holds one count of this clone. CDR3 DNA: TGCAGCGTAGGGGACAGGGGGCTCTATGGCTACACCTTC. This gives the protein CSVGDRGLYGYTF. J is TRBJ1-2 and V is TRBV29-1; 12 bases fit TRBD1. This CDR3 comprises 13 residues. V gave up 6 bases and J gave up 4 bases; unmatched junction bases: 3. Germline CDR1 and CDR2: SQVTM and ANQGSEA.

The chain links TRBV27 to TRBJ1-5, with TRBD1 matching over 9 bases. There are 16 residues in the CDR3. With 4 bases clipped from V and 4 bases from J, the junction kept 8 bases outside the gene matches. Germline V gene sequence: CDR1 MNHEY, CDR2 SMNVEV (reference sequence). CDR3: CASSSIQGARNQPQHF. The CDR3 DNA follows: TGTGCCAGCAGTTCGATACAGGGGGCGCGAAATCAGCCCCAGCATTTT.

The chain couples TRBV6-1 to TRBJ2-1; D may be TRBD2 (5 bases). The length of the CDR3 is 13 residues. Trimming removed 10 bases from V and 10 bases from J, with 20 bases in between. Looked up from germline, CDR1 is MNHNS and CDR2 is SASEGT. CDR3 bases: TGTGCCACCTGGATTACTAGAAAGGGCGAGCAGTTCTTC. It encodes CATWITRKGEQFF.

The CDR3 region has the DNA TGCGCCAGCAGCGAAAGCGAGAGCTCCTACAATGAGCAGTTCTTC. This gives the protein CASSESESSYNEQFF. This chain uses TRBV4-3 with TRBJ2-1, with no clear D. The V gene lost 5 bases and the J gene lost 0 bases, with 11 bases spanning the gap. This CDR3 contains 15 residues. Germline V gene data show CDR1 as LGHNA and CDR2 as YSLEER.

The chain has TRBV4-1 and TRBJ2-3, with D tentatively TRBD2 (7 bases). CDR1 and CDR2 (germline): MGHRA, YSYEKL. CDR3 size: 16 residues. V gave up 0 bases and J gave up 5 bases, with 15 bases separating them. The CDR3, as DNA: TGCGCCAGCAGCCAAGATTCGGGGGGCGAGGAAGATACGCAGTATTTT. It codes for CASSQDSGGEEDTQYF.

This clone occurred a few times. The V gene is TRBV2, the J gene TRBJ2-7; TRBD1 agrees at 9 bases. In germline, CDR1 is SNHLY, CDR2 FYNNEI. V shed 8 bases and J 7 bases; nucleotides not matched to a gene: 9. The CDR3 is 13 residues long. The DNA for the CDR3 is TGTGCCAGCCGATGGACAGGGGTCGGTGAGCAGTACTTC. Translated, it gives CASRWTGVGEQYF.